This T cell receptor beta chain stems from a study of CD8+CD57+ T cells in acquired aplastic anemia. Study-wide points: Patients and controls turned out to have approximately 29 CD8+ CDR3 sequences in common.

Trimming took 9 bases from V and 0 from J, leaving 20 bases between them. This CDR3 is 16 amino acids long. Germline CDR1 is LNHDA and CDR2 is SQIVND (reference sequence). Before being chosen for sequencing, patients had shown CD8+CD57+ cell expansion by flow cytometry. TCR beta VDJ and CDR3 were profiled, and genomic DNA was the template. TCRdb redid the calling of the reads with MiXCR, one entry per CDR3 protein. The sample records approximately 200,000 distinct CDR3 sequences, under 50% being singletons. This clonotype was recorded at least ten times. Antigen unknown. The gene calls are TRBV19 and TRBJ1-1; D is perhaps TRBD1 (6 bases). The receptor was isolated from a human donor with aplastic anemia. Source material: sorted CD4+, CD8+, or CD8+CD57+ T cells (not recorded which) from PBMCs. The DNA for the CDR3 is TGTGCCAGCGGGGACGGACAGCCAGCTATGAACACTGAAGCTTTCTTT. Encoded protein: CASGDGQPAMNTEAFF. The entire variable domain, with the rest obtained from reference TRBV19 and TRBJ1-1, is as follows: DGGITQSPKYLFRKEGQNVTLSCEQNLNHDAMYWYRQDPGQGLRLIYYSQIVNDFQKGDIAEGYSVSREKKESFPLTVTSAQKNPTAFYLCASGDGQPAMNTEAFFGQGTRLTVV.